Each of the 24 T cell receptor beta chains below was sequenced from the same sample in a study of Graves' ophthalmopathy and Graves' hyperthyroidism. Amplified TCR beta CDR3 regions were obtained using RNA transcripts as template. Scientists carried out first-round RT-PCR using HTBI primers and then a second-round multiplex PCR. TCRdb itself ran the multiplex PCR reads through MiXCR, one entry per CDR3 protein. There are over a million distinct CDR3 sequences in the sample; less than 45% occur only once, and 11% lies in the top ten. Material for sequencing was peripheral blood or thyroid tissue (not recorded which). Receptors were obtained from an adult man with Graves' hyperthyroidism.

This clonotype occurred a few times. This chain joins TRBV10-3 and TRBJ2-5; 9 positions match TRBD1. V gave up 3 bases and J gave up 2 bases; unmatched junction bases: 4. Germline V gene sequence: CDR1 ENHRY, CDR2 SYGVKD. CDR3 length equals 15 residues. The CDR3, as DNA: TGTGCCATCAGTGATCGACAGGGGGTGCAAGAGACCCAGTACTTC. As protein: CAISDRQGVQETQYF.

This clonotype showed up many times. The chain joins TRBV5-1 to TRBJ2-7; 8 bases align to TRBD2. V dropped 4 bases and J dropped 6; count of bases not matched to a gene: 9. CDR1 and CDR2 (germline): SGHRS, YFSETQ. The CDR3 totals 14 residues. The CDR3 spells CASSTGLAVTEQYF. The CDR3 DNA is TGCGCCAGCAGCACTGGACTAGCAGTGACCGAGCAGTACTTC.

Worth noting for this clonotype: Its ends do not fully match the called genes, so a read error is possible. This chain connects TRBV5-4 to TRBJ2-7; D gene ambiguous. Germline lookup yields CDR1 SGHNT and CDR2 YYREEE (reference sequence). The CDR3 length is 13 residues. The CDR3 loop is CASSLDSFYEQHF. CDR3 coding DNA: TGTGCCAGCAGCTTGGACAGTTTTTACGAGCAGCACTTC.

This clonotype was detected ten times or more. The V call is TRBV14, the J call TRBJ1-2; TRBD1 is a possible D gene (6 bases). Germline V gene lookup returns CDR1 SGHDN and CDR2 FVKESK. The CDR3 sequence is 13 residues long. Trimming removed 3 bases at V and 8 bases at J, with 13 bases between. In nucleotides, the CDR3 is TGTGCCAGCAGCCACCCTACAGGGAAGGGCTACACCTTC. This encodes CASSHPTGKGYTF.

The V call is TRBV20-1, the J call TRBJ1-1, with D uncertain. The CDR3 is 13 residues long. V lost 0 bases to trimming and J lost 1 base, with 6 bases between them. Germline V gene data show CDR1 as DFQATT and CDR2 as SNEGSKA (reference sequence). CDR3 nucleotide sequence: TGCAGTGCTAGAGACGGACCGAACACTGAAGCTTTCTTT. This codes for CSARDGPNTEAFF.

This clonotype occurred a few times. The chain uses TRBV20-1 and TRBJ2-7; tentatively, D is TRBD1 or TRBD2 (5 bases each). Trimming took 6 bases from V and 3 from J, leaving 15 bases between them. Germline CDR1 reads DFQATT; CDR2 reads SNEGSKA (reference sequence). This CDR3 contains 13 residues. This CDR3 reads CSARPLGGYEQYF. The CDR3 DNA reads as TGCAGTGCGCGACCACTTGGGGGCTACGAGCAGTACTTC.

The V and J genes are TRBV12-3 or TRBV12-4 and TRBJ1-2; 9 bases align to TRBD1. Trimming took 4 bases from V and 8 from J; bases not matched to a gene: 8. The CDR3 runs to 14 residues. The CDR3 bases are TGTGCCAGCAGTTCCACGGACAGGGGAGTCGGCTACACCTTC. Its protein product is CASSSTDRGVGYTF.

In its sample, this clonotype was seen a few times. The chain recombines TRBV15 with TRBJ2-7; either TRBD1 or TRBD2 may fit D (7 bases each). Looked up from germline, CDR1 is LNHNV and CDR2 is YYDKDF (reference sequence). This CDR3 comprises 17 residues. With 4 bases removed from V and 6 bases from J, the gap between germline ends came to 25 bases. The CDR3 nucleotides are TGTGCCACCAGCACCCGACAATGGGGAGGGGGCTCAAGCGAGCAGTACTTC. Its protein product is CATSTRQWGGGSSEQYF.

The chain employs TRBV5-1 and TRBJ2-7, with TRBD2 matching 12 bases. The junction had 10 bases not matched to a gene; V was cut back by 4 bases and J by 5 bases. The CDR3 totals 16 residues. CDR1 SGHRS and CDR2 YFSETQ come from the germline V gene. The CDR3 sequence: CASSQRLAGEGDEQYF. The DNA of the CDR3 is TGCGCCAGCAGCCAGCGACTAGCGGGAGAAGGCGACGAGCAGTACTTC.

This clonotype was observed many times. V gene TRBV12-3 or TRBV12-4 combines with J gene TRBJ1-5; TRBD1 matches 10 bases. J lost 6 bases, V lost 5 bases, and 7 bases had no gene match. The CDR3 consists of 15 residues. CDR3 in DNA: TGTGCCAGCAGTCCCGACGGACAGGGGGTTCAGCCCCAGCATTTT. This codes for CASSPDGQGVQPQHF.

The table lists this clonotype with a few counts. The chain carries TRBV12-3 or TRBV12-4 and TRBJ2-5; tentatively, D is TRBD1 (7 bases). V lost 6 bases to trimming and J lost 3 bases, with 26 bases between them. The CDR3 has 18 residues. CDR3 nucleotide sequence: TGTGCCAGCAGCAATGGCGATACCGCAGGGGGGCCTGAAGAGACCCAGTACTTC. Its protein is CASSNGDTAGGPEETQYF.

The table lists this clonotype with many counts. This sequence joins TRBV6-5 and TRBJ1-4, with 7 bases that match TRBD1. Germline trimming cut 6 bases from V and 4 bases from J; bases unmatched to any gene: 11. Germline V gives CDR1 MNHEY, CDR2 SVGAGI. The CDR3 totals 16 residues. In DNA form, the CDR3 reads TGTGCCAGCAGGTCGACAGGGCGGAGGGGTAATGAAAAACTGTTTTTT. This sequence encodes CASRSTGRRGNEKLFF.

This clonotype has ten or more counts. The rearrangement uses TRBV7-2 and TRBJ2-2; TRBD1 matches at 7 bases. J was trimmed by 2 bases and V by 5 bases; bases with no gene match: 5. Germline values: CDR1 SGHTA, CDR2 FQGNSA. This CDR3 region has 15 residues. CDR3 nucleotides: TGTGCCAGCAGCCGGACAGGCGTAAACACCGGGGAGCTGTTTTTT. Amino acids: CASSRTGVNTGELFF. The full variable domain, its missing parts supplied by reference TRBV7-2 and TRBJ2-2, is GAGVSQSPSNKVTEKGKDVELRCDPISGHTALYWYRQSLGQGLEFLIYFQGNSAPDKSGLPSDRFSAERTGGSVSTLTIQRTQQEDSAVYLCASSRTGVNTGELFFGEGSRLTVL.

This clonotype showed up just a few times. The chain employs TRBV6-5 and TRBJ1-2, with unresolved D. This CDR3 has 15 residues. In germline, CDR1 is MNHEY, CDR2 SVGAGI. V lost 2 bases, J lost 4 bases, and 14 bases lay in between. The DNA for the CDR3 is TGTGCCAGCAGTTACCCGAAGGATTCGGCCTATGGCTACACCTTC. This gives the protein CASSYPKDSAYGYTF.

CDR3 sequence (DNA): TGCAGTGCTAGGGCCCATACAGGGTCTGGGAAAAAACTGTTTTTT. As protein: CSARAHTGSGKKLFF. V is TRBV20-1 and J is TRBJ1-4; D possibly corresponds to TRBD1 (6 bases). With 3 bases removed from V and 9 bases from J, the gap between germline ends came to 20 bases. This CDR3 spans 15 amino acids. Germline V CDR1 and CDR2: DFQATT, SNEGSKA (reference sequence).

V gene TRBV7-2 combines with J gene TRBJ2-2; 7 positions agree with TRBD2. The V and J ends lost 4 bases and 9 bases, in that order; junction bases with no gene match: 20. The CDR3 sequence is 18 residues long. CDR1 SGHTA and CDR2 FQGNSA come from the germline V gene. CDR3 loop: CASSSSLGSGPSARELFF. Here the CDR3 DNA reads TGTGCCAGCAGCTCATCCCTGGGTAGCGGGCCCTCGGCACGGGAGCTGTTTTTT.

This clonotype was counted many times. This chain links TRBV7-9 with TRBJ1-4; D uncertain. There are 15 residues in the CDR3. V gave up 1 base and J gave up 8 bases, with 14 bases separating them. Germline V gene data show CDR1 as SEHNR and CDR2 as FQNEAQ (reference sequence). CDR3 DNA: TGTGCCAGCAGCTTAGACGGGTCGCGGGAAGAAAAACTGTTTTTT. Residues: CASSLDGSREEKLFF.

This clonotype was seen once. A single base separates this from a much larger clone, so it may be a read error. The J gene is TRBJ2-5, the V gene TRBV20-1; perhaps TRBD2 as D (5 bases). Germline CDR1 is DFQATT and CDR2 is SNEGSKA (reference sequence). The CDR3 spans 12 residues. The CDR3 region has the DNA TGCAGTACTAGATCGGGTTATGAGACCCAGTACTTC. This translates into CSTRSGYETQYF.

The V gene is TRBV25-1, the J gene TRBJ1-1; 7 nucleotides agree with TRBD1. The CDR3 spans 18 residues. Per the germline V gene, CDR1 is MGHDK and CDR2 is SYGVNS. J gave up 1 base and V 0 bases, and 11 bases lay outside the gene matches. In DNA, the CDR3 is TGTGCCAGCAGTGAATATCCCGGGGCAGGGGGTAGGAACACTGAAGCTTTCTTT. Translated, it gives CASSEYPGAGGRNTEAFF.

The chain employs TRBV29-1 and TRBJ2-5, with D perhaps TRBD1 (5 bases). Trimming removed 8 bases from V and 4 bases from J, with 17 bases in between. The CDR3 runs 13 residues. Germline V gene sequence: CDR1 SQVTM, CDR2 ANQGSEA. The CDR3 sequence: CSSPGPGGETQYF. In nucleotides, the CDR3 is TGCAGCTCACCAGGGCCCGGCGGAGAGACCCAGTACTTC.

With regard to this clonotype: The junction departs from germline at one end; a sequencing error may be responsible. The CDR3 region is CVSTRTGVSAEAFF. In DNA form, the CDR3 reads TGTGTCAGTACCAGAACAGGGGTGAGCGCTGAAGCTTTCTTT. This rearrangement joins TRBV19 to TRBJ1-1, with TRBD1 matching 7 bases. The CDR3 totals 14 residues. In germline, CDR1 is LNHDA, CDR2 SQIVND (reference sequence).

Only a few counts were recorded for this clonotype. This chain joins TRBV11-1 and TRBJ2-2, with D uncertain. The CDR3 is made up of 15 amino acids. Trimming cost V 1 base and J 3 bases, with 9 bases left between them. Germline V lookup: CDR1 SGHAT, CDR2 FQDESV (reference sequence). As DNA, the CDR3 is TGTGCCAGCAGCTTAGGGCAGGTCGACACCGGGGAGCTGTTTTTT. This translates into CASSLGQVDTGELFF.

V and J are TRBV2 and TRBJ1-5; D remains ambiguous. CDR1 is SNHLY, CDR2 FYNNEI, per germline. V shed 3 bases and J shed 1 base, with 7 bases lying between them. The CDR3 length is 14 residues. The CDR3 DNA is TGTGCCAGCAGTGACGTGGCGAGCAATCAGCCCCAGCATTTT. It is translated as CASSDVASNQPQHF.

Note on this clonotype: Since the CDR3 does not end with the conserved phenylalanine or tryptophan, this likely comes from a read error. V gene TRBV6-5 combines with J gene TRBJ2-2; the D gene is possibly TRBD2 (5 bases). This CDR3 comprises 14 residues. Germline V gives CDR1 MNHEY, CDR2 SVGAGI. V was shortened by 6 bases and J by 1 base, with 9 bases between the two germline ends. This CDR3 is CASSPSGNTGELFV. The DNA for the CDR3 is TGTGCCAGCAGCCCCAGCGGGAACACCGGGGAGCTGTTTGTA.